These 16 T cell receptor beta chains were all obtained from the same sample, sequenced in a study of blood T cell repertoires in COVID-19. The assay was immunoSEQ multiplex PCR, and TCRdb's table has in-frame clones only and misses some. Altogether about 150,000 clones are present, about three quarters being singletons, with the ten largest covering roughly 1.5%. The sample taken for sequencing was peripheral blood. The receptors were sampled from a man older than 75 with acute or convalescent COVID-19.

The sample holds a few counts of this clone. The rearrangement uses TRBV4-3 and TRBJ2-1; no reliable D call. The ends were cut back, 1 base at V and 6 bases at J, with 10 bases in the middle. CDR1 LGHNA and CDR2 YSLEER come from the germline V gene. The CDR3 sequence is 14 residues long. The CDR3 coding sequence is TGCGCCAGCAGCCAAGGAGCCTGGTCCAATGAGCAGTTCTTC. Its protein is CASSQGAWSNEQFF.

J is TRBJ2-1 and V is TRBV18; 7 nucleotides agree with TRBD1. Germline values: CDR1 KGHSH, CDR2 LQKENI. V gave up 2 bases and J gave up 7 bases; unmatched junction bases: 2. CDR3 size: 13 residues. The CDR3 here is CASSPRGQNEQFF. The CDR3 region has the DNA TGTGCCAGCTCACCAAGGGGGCAGAATGAGCAGTTCTTC.

The J gene is TRBJ2-3, the V gene TRBV28; 7 bases fit TRBD1. Germline CDR1 MDHEN, CDR2 SYDVKM. The CDR3 covers 14 residues. Trimming took 8 bases from V and 6 from J; bases not matched to a gene: 11. CDR3 sequence (DNA): TGTGCCAGCTTTACCGGGACAGCCAGCGATACGCAGTATTTT. It encodes CASFTGTASDTQYF.

The chain has TRBV5-1 and TRBJ2-5; 11 nucleotides line up with TRBD2. Germline assignment: CDR1 SGHRS and CDR2 YFSETQ. The CDR3 contains 16 residues. The trim removed 2 bases at V and 2 bases at J, leaving 5 bases unmatched. This chain's CDR3 is CASSFYPSGGQETQYF. CDR3 bases: TGCGCCAGCAGCTTTTACCCTAGCGGGGGGCAAGAGACCCAGTACTTC.

The chain couples TRBV19 to TRBJ2-1; TRBD2 matches 16 bases. The CDR3 has 18 amino acids. Germline V lookup: CDR1 LNHDA, CDR2 SQIVND (reference sequence). V trimming: 5 bases; J trimming: 0 bases; junction bases outside the gene matches: 4. Written as DNA, the CDR3 is TGTGCCAGTAGTCGGGGACTAGCGGGGGGGAGCTCCTACAATGAGCAGTTCTTC. The encoded protein is CASSRGLAGGSSYNEQFF.

This clone was recorded a few times. This rearrangement joins TRBV19 to TRBJ1-3; no clear D gene. Germline V gives CDR1 LNHDA, CDR2 SQIVND (reference sequence). V lost 7 bases to trimming and J lost 4 bases, with 11 bases between them. The CDR3 length is 13 residues. CDR3 protein: CASIPNPGNTIYF. The DNA of the CDR3 is TGTGCCAGTATCCCCAATCCCGGAAACACCATATATTTT.

This chain connects TRBV2 to TRBJ2-5; 11 positions match TRBD2. Germline V gene lookup returns CDR1 SNHLY and CDR2 FYNNEI. The CDR3 runs to 13 residues. The V segment lost 9 bases and the J segment 2 bases; nucleotides outside the gene matches: 2. The CDR3 DNA is TGTGCCAGTATAGCGGGGGGGCAAGAGACCCAGTACTTC. Encoded protein: CASIAGGQETQYF.

In this sample, this clone turned up a few times. The chain carries TRBV6-1 and TRBJ1-1; weak D call: TRBD1 (5 bases). V lost 1 base, J lost 0 bases, and 15 bases lay in between. CDR1 is MNHNS and CDR2 is SASEGT in the germline V gene. This CDR3 spans 17 amino acids. Here the CDR3 DNA reads TGTGCCAGCAGTGAAGGACCTTGGGGGGGTATGAACACTGAAGCTTTCTTT. Translation: CASSEGPWGGMNTEAFF.

This rearrangement joins TRBV2 to TRBJ1-5; 7 bases fit TRBD1. The CDR3 covers 15 residues. Germline CDR1 SNHLY, CDR2 FYNNEI. The V segment lost 5 bases and the J segment 0 bases; nucleotides outside the gene matches: 4. The CDR3 DNA follows: TGTGCCAGCAGTTGGACAGGTCGTAGCAATCAGCCCCAGCATTTT. Translating gives CASSWTGRSNQPQHF.

V usage is TRBV29-1 and J usage is TRBJ1-1; 9 nucleotides match TRBD1. The CDR3 contains 13 residues. CDR1 SQVTM and CDR2 ANQGSEA come from the germline V gene. Trimming at V came to 0 bases and at J to 5 bases, leaving 1 base not matched to a gene. The DNA for the CDR3 is TGCAGCGTTGAAGAGGACAGGGGAACTGAAGCTTTCTTT. Translating gives CSVEEDRGTEAFF.

This sequence joins TRBV23-1 and TRBJ1-2, with D possibly TRBD1 on 6 matching bases. TRBV23-1 falls under the ORF class, with uncertain function. The CDR3 contains 17 residues. Trimming cost V 3 bases and J 8 bases, with 25 bases left between them. CDR3 protein: CASSQSGVGRGWDGYTF. The CDR3 DNA reads TGCGCCAGCAGTCAGTCCGGCGTCGGCAGGGGATGGGACGGCTACACCTTC.

This clone was seen only once. This chain uses TRBV5-8 with TRBJ1-2, with unresolved D. V was pared by 0 bases and J by 8 bases, with 8 bases between. The CDR3 extends over 12 amino acids. The germline CDR1 and CDR2 sequences are SGHTS and YDEGEE. In nucleotides, the CDR3 is TGTGCCAGCAGCTTGGGTCATCCCGGCTACACCTTC. Translated, it gives CASSLGHPGYTF.

V gene TRBV15 combines with J gene TRBJ2-7, with 7 bases that match TRBD1. In germline, CDR1 is LNHNV, CDR2 YYDKDF (reference sequence). The V and J ends lost 8 bases and 3 bases, in that order; junction bases with no gene match: 10. CDR3 size: 14 residues. CDR3 region: CATRPGGEGYEQYF. CDR3 DNA: TGTGCCACCCGCCCAGGGGGAGAGGGCTACGAGCAGTACTTC.

The chain recombines TRBV7-2 with TRBJ2-3; TRBD2 aligns across 10 bases. CDR1 SGHTA and CDR2 FQGNSA come from the germline V gene. The CDR3 is made up of 18 amino acids. The V segment lost 1 base and the J segment 0 bases; nucleotides outside the gene matches: 7. In DNA, the CDR3 is TGTGCCAGCAGCTTAGAGGCTAGCGGGGGCCCTAGCACAGATACGCAGTATTTT. Translating it yields CASSLEASGGPSTDTQYF.

The CDR3 DNA reads TGTGCCAGCAGTACACGGACAGGGGGGGGAACTGAAGCTTTCTTT. This gives the protein CASSTRTGGGTEAFF. V gene TRBV2 combines with J gene TRBJ1-1; 10 bases fit TRBD1. The J segment lost 5 bases and the V segment lost 5 bases, leaving 8 bases of the junction unmatched. Germline V gene sequence: CDR1 SNHLY, CDR2 FYNNEI. The CDR3 length is 15 residues. Full variable domain (outside the CDR3, taken from reference TRBV2 and TRBJ1-1): EPEVTQTPSHQVTQMGQEVILRCVPISNHLYFYWYRQILGQKVEFLVSFYNNEISEKSEIFDDQFSVERPDGSNFTLKIRSTKLEDSAMYFCASSTRTGGGTEAFFGQGTRLTVV.

The chain recombines TRBV5-1 with TRBJ2-1; 9 bases fit TRBD1. This CDR3 has 16 residues. V shed 0 bases and J 2 bases; nucleotides not matched to a gene: 3. In germline, CDR1 is SGHRS, CDR2 YFSETQ. In DNA, the CDR3 is TGCGCCAGCAGCTTGGGAACAGGGGGCCCCTACAATGAGCAGTTCTTC. Its translation is CASSLGTGGPYNEQFF.